Below are 14 T cell receptor beta chains sequenced from a single sample in a study of Graves' ophthalmopathy and Graves' hyperthyroidism. Amplifying from RNA transcripts, the study obtained TCR beta CDR3 regions. HTBI primers primed a first-round RT-PCR, and a second-round multiplex PCR followed. TCRdb re-called the multiplex PCR reads through MiXCR, storing one row per CDR3 protein. This sample has over 500,000 distinct CDR3 sequences, with about 20% found just once. Sequenced material: peripheral blood. These receptors all stem from a woman aged 18-29 years with stable Graves' hyperthyroidism. Some clones in this sample may be carry-over from other donors' samples.

This clonotype was recorded at least ten times. The V call is TRBV12-3 or TRBV12-4, the J call TRBJ1-1; the match to TRBD1 covers 7 bases. Trimming removed 6 bases from V and 1 base from J; junction bases left unmatched: 8. CDR3 length equals 15 residues. This CDR3 reads CASRPTGPKNTEAFF. DNA of the CDR3: TGTGCCAGCAGGCCGACAGGGCCCAAGAACACTGAAGCTTTCTTT.

This clonotype has a count of ten or more. The V gene is TRBV7-2, the J gene TRBJ2-5; D gene ambiguous. Germline V gives CDR1 SGHTA, CDR2 FQGNSA. The V end was cut by 2 bases, the J end by 0 bases, with 13 bases between. The CDR3 consists of 16 residues. The CDR3 DNA reads as TGTGCCAGCAGCTTAAGGTCGGGCAACCACCAAGAGACCCAGTACTTC. It is translated as CASSLRSGNHQETQYF.

The sample holds many counts of this clonotype. The chain carries TRBV12-3 or TRBV12-4 and TRBJ1-1; 7 bases are a match to TRBD1. V dropped 6 bases and J dropped 1; count of bases not matched to a gene: 5. The CDR3 covers 14 residues. CDR3 DNA sequence: TGTGCCAGCAGGCAGAGACAGGGGAACACTGAAGCTTTCTTT. Amino acids: CASRQRQGNTEAFF.

The chain links TRBV6-1 to TRBJ1-5; no clear D gene. Trimming took off 6 bases at V and 4 bases at J, with 16 bases between the two ends. The CDR3 spans 15 residues. The V gene's germline CDR1 is MNHNS and CDR2 SASEGT. CDR3 nucleotide sequence: TGTGCCAGCAGGAGTTGGGCCACGGAGAATCAGCCCCAGCATTTT. This gives the protein CASRSWATENQPQHF.

Many counts were recorded for this clonotype. The J gene is TRBJ1-1, the V gene TRBV7-2; 8 bases agree with TRBD1. Germline CDR1 SGHTA, CDR2 FQGNSA. The CDR3 runs to 15 residues. Trimming removed 3 bases from V and 1 base from J; junction bases left unmatched: 4. The CDR3 nucleotides are TGTGCCAGCAGCTTCTGGGGGACAGGGAACACTGAAGCTTTCTTT. Residues: CASSFWGTGNTEAFF. The full variable domain, with the rest looked up from reference TRBV7-2 and TRBJ1-1, is GAGVSQSPSNKVTEKGKDVELRCDPISGHTALYWYRQSLGQGLEFLIYFQGNSAPDKSGLPSDRFSAERTGGSVSTLTIQRTQQEDSAVYLCASSFWGTGNTEAFFGQGTRLTVV.

This clonotype has a count of ten or more. The genes are TRBV27 and TRBJ1-5; D call uncertain. Germline V lookup: CDR1 MNHEY, CDR2 SMNVEV (reference sequence). CDR3 length: 12 amino acids. V lost 11 bases, J lost 2 bases, and 10 bases lay in between. CDR3 DNA sequence: TGTGCCGCACCCCGGGGCAATCAGCCCCAGCATTTT. Protein sequence: CAAPRGNQPQHF.

There are a few counts of this clonotype. The V and J genes are TRBV27 and TRBJ2-2; 7 bases fit TRBD2. CDR1 is MNHEY and CDR2 is SMNVEV in the germline V gene (reference sequence). The V segment lost 5 bases and the J segment 4 bases; nucleotides outside the gene matches: 16. The length of the CDR3 is 18 residues. DNA of the CDR3: TGTGCCAGCAGTCCCTACGAGCCGGGAGGTGGGGTCACCGGGGAGCTGTTTTTT. Translated: CASSPYEPGGGVTGELFF.

The chain recombines TRBV9 with TRBJ1-6; 7 bases match TRBD1. Trimming took 0 bases from V and 5 from J; bases not matched to a gene: 2. Germline values: CDR1 SGDLS, CDR2 YYNGEE. This CDR3 spans 15 amino acids. The CDR3 region is CASSVEGTDNSPLHF. Written as DNA, the CDR3 is TGTGCCAGCAGCGTAGAGGGGACAGATAATTCACCCCTCCACTTT.

V usage is TRBV12-3 or TRBV12-4 and J usage is TRBJ2-7, with no clear D. Trimming stripped 7 bases from V and 2 bases from J, with 15 bases between. The CDR3 is 14 residues long. CDR3 sequence: CASNLGLDPYEQYF. The CDR3 DNA reads TGTGCCAGCAATTTGGGTTTGGATCCCTACGAGCAGTACTTC.

This clonotype was observed a handful of times. The rearrangement uses TRBV29-1 and TRBJ2-5, with D possibly being TRBD2 (5 bases). CDR1 is SQVTM, CDR2 ANQGSEA, per germline. V lost 7 bases and J 3 bases, leaving 12 bases between the germline ends. This CDR3 region has 12 residues. CDR3 nucleotides: TGCAGCGCCGAGGACTTGGAAGAGACCCAGTACTTC. Its protein product is CSAEDLEETQYF.

In regard to this clonotype: At one boundary the junction diverges from the germline segment, which might be a read error. The chain uses TRBV28 and TRBJ2-7, with D tentatively TRBD1 (6 bases). CDR1 and CDR2 from the germline V gene are MDHEN and SYDVKM. The CDR3 extends over 13 amino acids. The CDR3 sequence is CASSQVRTERGDF. DNA for the CDR3: TGTGCCAGCAGTCAAGTACGGACAGAAAGGGGAGACTTC.

This clonotype has only one observation. This chain joins TRBV6-1 and TRBJ2-7, with D perhaps TRBD2 (5 bases). There are 12 residues in the CDR3. V was cut by 4 bases and J by 4 bases, with 8 bases left in between. Germline V gene data show CDR1 as MNHNS and CDR2 as SASEGT. CDR3 bases: TGTGCCAGCAGTGGGAGGATTTACGAGCAGTACTTC. Translation: CASSGRIYEQYF.

The gene calls are TRBV29-1 and TRBJ2-7; possibly TRBD1 for D (5 bases). The germline gives CDR1 SQVTM, CDR2 ANQGSEA. Trimming took off 4 bases at V and 3 bases at J, with 7 bases between the two ends. This CDR3 has 11 residues. The CDR3 DNA reads TGCAGCGTTGGACAGATCTACGAGCAGTACTTC. Translating it yields CSVGQIYEQYF.

At least ten counts were recorded for this clonotype. The rearrangement links TRBV28 to TRBJ2-7; 7 positions agree with TRBD1. This CDR3 region has 15 residues. Germline CDR1 is MDHEN and CDR2 is SYDVKM. Losses at the gene ends were 6 bases for V and 0 bases for J; bases not matched to a gene: 8. CDR3 region: CASRPEQGSSYEQYF. Written as DNA, the CDR3 is TGTGCCAGCAGACCAGAACAGGGGAGCTCCTACGAGCAGTACTTC.